Sequencing of this T cell receptor (beta chain) was carried out in a study of CD8 T cells in ankylosing spondylitis. General study findings and limits: Seemingly distinctive of ankylosing spondylitis blood was a TCR beta motif formed by eight highly homologous variants.

In regard to this clonotype: Its antigen is as yet unknown.

The trim removed 0 bases at V and 5 bases at J, leaving 4 bases unmatched. Germline lookup yields CDR1 MNHEY and CDR2 SVGAGI. The CDR3 extends over 17 amino acids. Preparation of TCR beta libraries was done by quantitative 5'-RACE with molecular barcodes. TCRdb recomputed calls from the 5' RACE reads with MiXCR, one row per CDR3 protein. The data show 350,000 or so distinct CDR3 sequences, with roughly 8% seen just once and just over 14% held by the top ten. The sequenced material came from blood, either unsorted or a sorted T cell fraction (not recorded which). The receptor was isolated from a male donor with ankylosing spondylitis. This chain links TRBV6-5 with TRBJ2-5; TRBD2 matches at 15 bases. The CDR3, as DNA: TGTGCCAGCAGTTACTCGGGGGGACTAGCGGGAGGCGAGACCCAGTACTTC. This translates into CASSYSGGLAGGETQYF.